The 21 T cell receptor beta chains reported below all come from one sample, sequenced in a study of blood T cell repertoires in COVID-19. Clones were sequenced by immunoSEQ multiplex PCR, and TCRdb holds only the in-frame ones, with some missing. The sample has approximately 85,000 clones; approximately 89% are singletons. The sequencing input was peripheral blood. These receptors were taken from a man aged 50 or older with acute or convalescent COVID-19.

The J gene is TRBJ2-1, the V gene TRBV5-6; D not resolved. Trimming shortened V by 4 bases and J by 14 bases, and 28 bases separated the two germline ends. The CDR3 consists of 16 residues. Germline assignment: CDR1 SGHDT and CDR2 YYEEEE. The CDR3, as DNA: TGTGCCAGCAGCATATCCCTCTCCAGCGCCGTCTTAAAGGAGTTCTTC. It is translated as CASSISLSSAVLKEFF.

This chain links TRBV19 with TRBJ1-1, with TRBD1 as a possible D gene (5 bases). The length of the CDR3 is 15 residues. Germline values: CDR1 LNHDA, CDR2 SQIVND (reference sequence). With 1 base removed from V and 4 bases from J, the gap between germline ends came to 13 bases. CDR3 sequence reads: CASSIGVRGGTEAFF. The CDR3 DNA reads TGTGCCAGTAGTATAGGGGTTAGGGGCGGCACTGAAGCTTTCTTT.

The gene calls are TRBV5-1 and TRBJ1-2; 9 bases match TRBD1. Germline values: CDR1 SGHRS, CDR2 YFSETQ. V was pared by 3 bases and J by 4 bases, with 10 bases of the junction left unmatched. The CDR3 totals 16 residues. This chain's CDR3 is CASSSAGGQGVYGYTF. For the CDR3, the DNA is TGCGCCAGCAGCTCGGCAGGGGGACAGGGAGTCTATGGCTACACCTTC. Looking up the rest from reference TRBV5-1 and TRBJ1-2 gives the full variable domain: KAGVTQTPRYLIKTRGQQVTLSCSPISGHRSVSWYQQTPGQGLQFLFEYFSETQRNKGNFPGRFSGRQFSNSRSEMNVSTLELGDSALYLCASSSAGGQGVYGYTFGSGTRLTVV.

The J gene is TRBJ2-7, the V gene TRBV10-3; perhaps TRBD1 as D (6 bases). The germline gives CDR1 ENHRY, CDR2 SYGVKD. V shed 3 bases and J shed 2 bases, with 20 bases lying between them. This CDR3 is built from 17 residues. The CDR3 protein is CAISDFTVVGTTYEQYF. In DNA form, the CDR3 reads TGTGCCATCAGTGACTTTACCGTGGTCGGGACAACCTACGAGCAGTACTTC.

The genes are TRBV2 and TRBJ1-5; D ambiguous. Germline CDR1 reads SNHLY; CDR2 reads FYNNEI. The CDR3 spans 14 residues. V gave up 1 base and J gave up 0 bases, with 4 bases separating them. The CDR3 DNA reads TGTGCCAGCAGTGAAGGACTTAGCAATCAGCCCCAGCATTTT. Translating gives CASSEGLSNQPQHF.

V gene TRBV20-1 combines with J gene TRBJ2-3; D perhaps matches TRBD2 (5 bases). Trimming cost V 3 bases and J 1 base, with 14 bases left between them. The CDR3 runs 15 residues. Germline V gene lookup returns CDR1 DFQATT and CDR2 SNEGSKA (reference sequence). CDR3 nucleotide sequence: TGCAGTGCTAGTATGCCCGGGAAGGGCACAGATACGCAGTATTTT. It is translated as CSASMPGKGTDTQYF.

The chain has TRBV7-9 and TRBJ1-4; no clear D gene. V was trimmed by 3 bases and J by 8 bases, leaving 16 bases between them. Germline values: CDR1 SEHNR, CDR2 FQNEAQ (reference sequence). The CDR3 is 15 amino acids. The CDR3 loop reads CASSFGGPGGEKLFF. The CDR3 DNA follows: TGTGCCAGCAGCTTTGGAGGGCCGGGAGGGGAAAAACTGTTTTTT.

The rearrangement links TRBV5-6 to TRBJ2-1; weak D call: TRBD2 (6 bases). Germline-derived CDR1 and CDR2 are SGHDT and YYEEEE. V lost 4 bases, J lost 7 bases, and 18 bases lay in between. The CDR3 runs to 15 residues. Here the CDR3 reads CASSRISGGGNEQFF. In nucleotides, the CDR3 is TGTGCCAGCAGCCGGATTAGCGGAGGAGGGAATGAGCAGTTCTTC. Full variable domain (outside the CDR3, taken from reference TRBV5-6 and TRBJ2-1): DAGVTQSPTHLIKTRGQQVTLRCSPKSGHDTVSWYQQALGQGPQFIFQYYEEEERQRGNFPDRFSGHQFPNYSSELNVNALLLGDSALYLCASSRISGGGNEQFFGPGTRLTVL.

This chain links TRBV5-1 with TRBJ2-1, with 9 bases that match TRBD2. The V gene's germline CDR1 is SGHRS and CDR2 YFSETQ. The CDR3 spans 17 residues. V lost 0 bases and J lost 8; bases outside the gene matches: 12. CDR3 coding DNA: TGCGCCAGCAGCTTGGCCGGCGGGAGGGCCGGAGTCGATGAGCAGTTCTTC. Protein product: CASSLAGGRAGVDEQFF.

The gene calls are TRBV5-6 and TRBJ2-2; the match to TRBD1 covers 8 bases. The CDR3 has 15 residues. The trim removed 2 bases at V and 4 bases at J, leaving 4 bases unmatched. CDR1 SGHDT and CDR2 YYEEEE come from the germline V gene. This chain's CDR3 is CASSFGQGSTGELFF. In DNA, the CDR3 is TGTGCCAGCAGCTTTGGACAGGGAAGCACCGGGGAGCTGTTTTTT. Drawing the rest from reference TRBV5-6 and TRBJ2-2, the complete variable domain is DAGVTQSPTHLIKTRGQQVTLRCSPKSGHDTVSWYQQALGQGPQFIFQYYEEEERQRGNFPDRFSGHQFPNYSSELNVNALLLGDSALYLCASSFGQGSTGELFFGEGSRLTVL.

The sample holds a few counts of this clone. The chain employs TRBV28 and TRBJ2-2; 9 bases are shared with TRBD2. Germline V gene sequence: CDR1 MDHEN, CDR2 SYDVKM. V shed 1 base and J 4 bases; nucleotides not matched to a gene: 7. CDR3 length equals 17 residues. The CDR3 bases are TGTGCCAGCAGTTTATTGGGGCGGGAGGGGGCCACCGGGGAGCTGTTTTTT. The encoded protein is CASSLLGREGATGELFF.

This chain connects TRBV5-1 to TRBJ2-7, with a weak D call TRBD2 (5 bases). CDR3 length: 10 residues. Germline lookup yields CDR1 SGHRS and CDR2 YFSETQ. V lost 7 bases, J lost 5 bases, and 7 bases lay in between. CDR3: CASEGDEQYF. CDR3 sequence (DNA): TGCGCCAGCGAGGGCGACGAGCAGTACTTC.

This clone was found once. This chain uses TRBV24-1 with TRBJ2-2, with D tentatively TRBD2 (5 bases). The CDR3 contains 15 residues. V was clipped by 6 bases and J by 1 base, with 11 bases between them. Per the germline V gene, CDR1 is KGHDR and CDR2 is SFDVKD. The CDR3 protein is CATSSRGLNTGELFF. In DNA, the CDR3 is TGTGCCACCAGTTCACGCGGACTGAACACCGGGGAGCTGTTTTTT.

V usage is TRBV11-2 and J usage is TRBJ2-7; 7 bases match TRBD2. The V gene's germline CDR1 is SGHAT and CDR2 FQNNGV. The CDR3 loop spans 16 amino acids. Losses at the gene ends were 5 bases for V and 4 bases for J; bases not matched to a gene: 14. Here the CDR3 reads CASSRRYEGGLYEQYF. CDR3 coding DNA: TGTGCCAGCAGCCGGAGGTACGAGGGAGGGCTATACGAGCAGTACTTC.

The chain is built from TRBV2 and TRBJ1-4; possible D gene TRBD1, 5 bases. Germline lookup yields CDR1 SNHLY and CDR2 FYNNEI. The CDR3 length is 13 residues. Trimming stripped 6 bases from V and 2 bases from J, with 7 bases between. In DNA, the CDR3 is TGTGCCAGCAGGGGGGGGACTAATGAAAAACTGTTTTTT. This codes for CASRGGTNEKLFF.

The chain recombines TRBV7-9 with TRBJ1-6, with D uncertain. The V end was cut by 2 bases, the J end by 10 bases, with 15 bases between. Germline CDR1 reads SEHNR; CDR2 reads FQNEAQ (reference sequence). The CDR3 spans 15 residues. Written as DNA, the CDR3 is TGTGCCAGCAGCTTACAGGAGCCAGCGGAGTCACCCCTCCACTTT. Its translation is CASSLQEPAESPLHF.

The rearrangement joins TRBV11-2 to TRBJ2-5, with TRBD2 matching over 8 bases. This CDR3 has 13 amino acids. V shed 3 bases, J shed 3 bases, and the junction held 0 bases outside the gene matches. The germline V gene encodes CDR1 SGHAT and CDR2 FQNNGV. This CDR3 is CASSFSGEETQYF. In nucleotides, the CDR3 is TGTGCCAGCAGCTTTAGCGGGGAAGAGACCCAGTACTTC.

The genes are TRBV5-4 and TRBJ2-1; 7 bases line up with TRBD2. CDR3 length: 16 residues. The V gene end was trimmed by 4 bases and the J gene end by 2 bases; junction bases not matched to a gene: 9. CDR1 and CDR2 from the germline V gene are SGHNT and YYREEE (reference sequence). DNA for the CDR3: TGTGCCAGCAGCCTGTTGCTAGCGGATACCTACAATGAGCAGTTCTTC. Its translation is CASSLLLADTYNEQFF.

The chain employs TRBV2 and TRBJ1-5; D is undetermined. The CDR3 runs 13 residues. Germline values: CDR1 SNHLY, CDR2 FYNNEI. V lost 4 bases to trimming and J lost 3 bases, with 7 bases between them. The CDR3 DNA is TGTGCCAGCAGTGGTCAGAACAATCAGCCCCAGCATTTT. It specifies CASSGQNNQPQHF. Filled out from reference TRBV2 and TRBJ1-5, the complete variable domain reads EPEVTQTPSHQVTQMGQEVILRCVPISNHLYFYWYRQILGQKVEFLVSFYNNEISEKSEIFDDQFSVERPDGSNFTLKIRSTKLEDSAMYFCASSGQNNQPQHFGDGTRLSIL.

The chain links TRBV30 to TRBJ2-3, with 9 bases identical to TRBD2. Trimming cost V 2 bases and J 3 bases; bases outside gene matches: 3. Looked up from germline, CDR1 is GTSNPN and CDR2 is SVGIG (reference sequence). The CDR3 is 14 residues long. Written as DNA, the CDR3 is TGTGCCTGGAGTACGCTAGCGGGGACAGATACGCAGTATTTT. Translated, it gives CAWSTLAGTDTQYF.

This chain links TRBV7-9 with TRBJ1-4; D not resolved. The V end was cut by 1 base, the J end by 5 bases, with 8 bases between. This CDR3 region has 14 residues. Germline V gives CDR1 SEHNR, CDR2 FQNEAQ (reference sequence). The CDR3 nucleotides read TGTGCCAGCAGCTTAGTCCCGGAGAATGAAAAACTGTTTTTT. It yields the protein CASSLVPENEKLFF.